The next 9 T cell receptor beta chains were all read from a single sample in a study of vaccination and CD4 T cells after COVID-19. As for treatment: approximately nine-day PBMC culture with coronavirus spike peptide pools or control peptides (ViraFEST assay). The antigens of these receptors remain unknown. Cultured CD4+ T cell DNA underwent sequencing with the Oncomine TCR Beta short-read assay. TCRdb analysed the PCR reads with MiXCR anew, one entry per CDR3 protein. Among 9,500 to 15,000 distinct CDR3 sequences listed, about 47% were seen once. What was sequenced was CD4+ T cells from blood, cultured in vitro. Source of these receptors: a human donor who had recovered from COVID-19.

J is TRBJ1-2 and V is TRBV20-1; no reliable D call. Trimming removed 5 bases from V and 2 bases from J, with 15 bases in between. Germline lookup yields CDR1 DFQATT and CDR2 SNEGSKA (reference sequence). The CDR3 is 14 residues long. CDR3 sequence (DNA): TGCAGTGCTGGGGATACGGCGACCAACTATGGCTACACCTTC. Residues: CSAGDTATNYGYTF.

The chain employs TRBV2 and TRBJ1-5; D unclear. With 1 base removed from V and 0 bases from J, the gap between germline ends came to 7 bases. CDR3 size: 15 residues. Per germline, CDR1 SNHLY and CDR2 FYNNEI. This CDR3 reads CASSEEVNSNQPQHF. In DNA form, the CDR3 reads TGTGCCAGCAGTGAAGAAGTGAATAGCAATCAGCCCCAGCATTTT. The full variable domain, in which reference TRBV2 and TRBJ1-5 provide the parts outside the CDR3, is EPEVTQTPSHQVTQMGQEVILRCVPISNHLYFYWYRQILGQKVEFLVSFYNNEISEKSEIFDDQFSVERPDGSNFTLKIRSTKLEDSAMYFCASSEEVNSNQPQHFGDGTRLSIL.

CDR3 residues: CASSSDRGPRGNTIYF. CDR3 nucleotide sequence: TGTGCCAGCAGCTCAGACAGGGGGCCGAGGGGAAACACCATATATTTT. This chain uses TRBV11-2 with TRBJ1-3, with 10 bases matching TRBD1. After removal of 4 bases from V and 4 bases from J, the junction contained 7 bases not matched to a gene. The germline CDR1 and CDR2 sequences are SGHAT and FQNNGV. The CDR3 sequence is 16 residues long.

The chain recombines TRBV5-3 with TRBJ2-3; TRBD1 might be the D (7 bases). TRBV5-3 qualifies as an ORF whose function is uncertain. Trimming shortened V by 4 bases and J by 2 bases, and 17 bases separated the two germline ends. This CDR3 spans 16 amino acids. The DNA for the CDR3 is TGTGCCAGAAGCCCCAAGGGGGCGGGGATCACAGATACGCAGTATTTT. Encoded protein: CARSPKGAGITDTQYF.

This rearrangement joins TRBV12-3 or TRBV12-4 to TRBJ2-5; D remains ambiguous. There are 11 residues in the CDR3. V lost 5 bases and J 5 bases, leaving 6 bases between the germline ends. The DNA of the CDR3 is TGTGCCAGCAGTGAAACGGAGACCCAGTACTTC. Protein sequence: CASSETETQYF.

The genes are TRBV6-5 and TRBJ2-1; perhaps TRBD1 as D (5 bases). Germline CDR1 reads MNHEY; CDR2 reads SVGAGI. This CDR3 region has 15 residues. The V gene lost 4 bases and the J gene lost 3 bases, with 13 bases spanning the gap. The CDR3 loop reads CASSWGKDNYNEQFF. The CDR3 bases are TGTGCCAGCAGTTGGGGAAAGGACAACTACAATGAGCAGTTCTTC.

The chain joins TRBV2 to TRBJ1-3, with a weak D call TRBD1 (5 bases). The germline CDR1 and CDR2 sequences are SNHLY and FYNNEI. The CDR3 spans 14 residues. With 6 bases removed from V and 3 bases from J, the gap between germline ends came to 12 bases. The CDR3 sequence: CASSFGGGGNTIYF. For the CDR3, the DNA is TGTGCCAGCAGCTTTGGGGGAGGTGGAAACACCATATATTTT.

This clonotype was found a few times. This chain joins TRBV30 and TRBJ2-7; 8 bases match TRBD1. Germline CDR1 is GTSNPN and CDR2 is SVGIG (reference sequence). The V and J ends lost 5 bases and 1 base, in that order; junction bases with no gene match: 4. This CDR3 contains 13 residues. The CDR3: CAWRRGLSYEQYF. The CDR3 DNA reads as TGTGCCTGGCGCAGGGGGCTGTCCTACGAGCAGTACTTC.

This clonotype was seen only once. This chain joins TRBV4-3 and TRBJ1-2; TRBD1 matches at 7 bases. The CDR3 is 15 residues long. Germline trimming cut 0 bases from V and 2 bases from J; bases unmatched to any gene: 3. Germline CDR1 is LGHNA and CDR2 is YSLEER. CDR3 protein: CASSQEDRANYGYTF. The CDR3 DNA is TGCGCCAGCAGCCAAGAAGACAGGGCGAACTATGGCTACACCTTC.